This TCR beta chain comes out of a study of blood T cell repertoires in COVID-19. Whole-study context: Sites in the United States, Italy and Spain provided acute and convalescent COVID-19 samples. Sample material is recorded as cDNA or gDNA derived from T cells, B-cell-depleted T cells, or PBMCs.

Original data processing: Amplification of reference gene primers provided the estimated nucleated cell counts. Clones were read by immunoSEQ multiplex PCR, and TCRdb kept only the in-frame ones, dropping some. Clonal size and the V and J genes are those of that table, whereas D and trimming came from the DNA. The data show under 300,000 clones, roughly four fifths seen once. There are 16 residues in the CDR3. Losses at the gene ends were 0 bases for V and 8 bases for J; bases not matched to a gene: 9. Germline assignment: CDR1 LGHDT and CDR2 YNNKEL (reference sequence). The sequence was obtained from a man aged 50 to 59 with acute or convalescent COVID-19. Specimen: peripheral blood. The chain combines TRBV3-1 (or the pseudogene TRBV3-2) with TRBJ1-2; 10 positions agree with TRBD1. CDR3 nucleotides: TGTGCCAGCAGCCAAGACCGGGACAGGGGTCGTCGGGGCTACACCTTC. Amino acids: CASSQDRDRGRRGYTF.